This entry is about one TCR beta chain. The CDR3 carries no conserved terminal phenylalanine or tryptophan, so it likely arises from a read error. No DNA is shown, since the ends of the CDR3 on it are uncertain; the CDR3 is the one TCRdb lists. The CDR3 spans 8 amino acids, including both terminal residues. In germline, CDR1 is SNHLY, CDR2 FYNNEI. Here immunoSEQ multiplex PCR was the method, and the copy in TCRdb shows in-frame clones only, minus some. Altogether approximately 260,000 clones are present, about 87% being singletons, with the ten largest covering 0.95% to 1.5%. The entry originates in a study of blood T cell repertoires in COVID-19.

The rearrangement uses TRBV2 and TRBJ1-2; the D call TRBD1 from the table was never checked on the DNA. The sample comprised PBMCs or T cells enriched from blood (not recorded which). The TCR comes from a middle-aged woman with acute COVID-19. The chain's CDR3 is CASQGWDL.